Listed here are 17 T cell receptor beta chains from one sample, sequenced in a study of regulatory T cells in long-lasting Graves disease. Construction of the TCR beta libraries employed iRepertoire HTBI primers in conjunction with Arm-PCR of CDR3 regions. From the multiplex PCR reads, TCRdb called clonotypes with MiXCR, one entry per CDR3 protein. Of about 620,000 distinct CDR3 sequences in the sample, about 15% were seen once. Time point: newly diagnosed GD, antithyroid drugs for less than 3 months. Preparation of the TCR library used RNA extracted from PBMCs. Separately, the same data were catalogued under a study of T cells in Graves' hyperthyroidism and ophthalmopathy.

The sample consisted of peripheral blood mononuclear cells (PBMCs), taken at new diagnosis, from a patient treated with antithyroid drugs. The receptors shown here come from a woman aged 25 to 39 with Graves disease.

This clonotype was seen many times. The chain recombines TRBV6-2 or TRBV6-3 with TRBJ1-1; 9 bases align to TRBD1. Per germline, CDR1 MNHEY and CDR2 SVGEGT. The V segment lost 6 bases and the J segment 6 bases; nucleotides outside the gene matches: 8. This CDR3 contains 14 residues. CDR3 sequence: CASSHRGLTAEAFF. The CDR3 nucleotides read TGTGCCAGCAGCCACAGGGGGCTGACGGCTGAAGCTTTCTTT.

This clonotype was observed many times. CDR3 DNA sequence: TGTGCCAGCAGCAATCAGCAGGGTGGGGACACTGAAGCTTTCTTT. Amino acids: CASSNQQGGDTEAFF. The chain employs TRBV7-3 and TRBJ1-1, with D possibly being TRBD1 (5 bases). CDR3 length: 15 residues. In germline, CDR1 is SGHTA, CDR2 FQGTGA. Trimming cost V 5 bases and J 3 bases, with 16 bases left between them.

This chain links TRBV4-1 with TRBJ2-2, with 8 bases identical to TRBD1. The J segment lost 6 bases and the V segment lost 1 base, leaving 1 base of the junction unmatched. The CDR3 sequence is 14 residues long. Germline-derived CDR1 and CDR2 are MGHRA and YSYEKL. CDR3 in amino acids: CASSQVTGAGELFF. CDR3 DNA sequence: TGCGCCAGCAGCCAAGTGACAGGGGCCGGGGAGCTGTTTTTT.

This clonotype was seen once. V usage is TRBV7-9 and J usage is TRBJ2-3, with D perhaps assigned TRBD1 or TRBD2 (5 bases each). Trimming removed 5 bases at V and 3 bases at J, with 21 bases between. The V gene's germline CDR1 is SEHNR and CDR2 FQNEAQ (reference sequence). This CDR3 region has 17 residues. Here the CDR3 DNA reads TGTGCCAGCAGCCTCTACAAGGGGCGCGAGGGGACAGATACGCAGTATTTT. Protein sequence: CASSLYKGREGTDTQYF.

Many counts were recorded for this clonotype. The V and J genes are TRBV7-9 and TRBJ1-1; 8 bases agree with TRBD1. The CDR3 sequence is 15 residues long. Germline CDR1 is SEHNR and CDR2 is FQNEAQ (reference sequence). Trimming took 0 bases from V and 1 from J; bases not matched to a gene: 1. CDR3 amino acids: CASSLAGTGNTEAFF. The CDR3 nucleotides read TGTGCCAGCAGCTTAGCTGGGACAGGGAACACTGAAGCTTTCTTT. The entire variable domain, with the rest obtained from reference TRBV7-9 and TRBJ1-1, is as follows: DTGVSQNPRHKITKRGQNVTFRCDPISEHNRLYWYRQTLGQGPEFLTYFQNEAQLEKSRLLSDRFSAERPKGSFSTLEIQRTEQGDSAMYLCASSLAGTGNTEAFFGQGTRLTVV.

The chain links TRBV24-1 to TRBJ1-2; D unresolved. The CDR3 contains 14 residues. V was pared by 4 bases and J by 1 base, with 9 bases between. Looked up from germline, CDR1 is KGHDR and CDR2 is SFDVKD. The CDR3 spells CATSDPTSNYGYTF. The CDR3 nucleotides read TGTGCCACCAGTGACCCGACGAGTAACTATGGCTACACCTTC.

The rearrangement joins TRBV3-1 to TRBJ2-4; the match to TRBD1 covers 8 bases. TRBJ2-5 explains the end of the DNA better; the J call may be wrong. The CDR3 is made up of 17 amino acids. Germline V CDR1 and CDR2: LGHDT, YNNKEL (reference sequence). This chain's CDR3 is CASSPTQTGALRKTQYF. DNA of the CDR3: TGTGCCAGCAGCCCCACCCAGACAGGGGCCCTGAGAAAGACCCAGTACTTC.

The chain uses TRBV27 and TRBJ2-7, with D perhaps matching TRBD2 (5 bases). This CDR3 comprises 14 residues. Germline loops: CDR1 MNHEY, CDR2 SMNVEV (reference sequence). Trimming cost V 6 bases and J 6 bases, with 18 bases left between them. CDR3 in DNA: TGTGCCAGCAGATTGACTGGGTCCGGGGTCGAGCAGTACTTC. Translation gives CASRLTGSGVEQYF.

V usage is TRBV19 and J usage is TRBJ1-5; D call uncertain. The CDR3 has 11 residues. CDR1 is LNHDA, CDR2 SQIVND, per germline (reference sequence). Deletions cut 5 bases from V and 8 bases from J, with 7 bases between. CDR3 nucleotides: TGTGCCAGTAGTCGAGGTAAGCCCCAGCATTTT. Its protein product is CASSRGKPQHF.

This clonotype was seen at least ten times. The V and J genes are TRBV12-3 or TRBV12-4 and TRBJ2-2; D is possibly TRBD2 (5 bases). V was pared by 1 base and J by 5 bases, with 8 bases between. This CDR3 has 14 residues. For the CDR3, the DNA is TGTGCCAGCAGTTTAGGGCTAGCTACCGGGGAGCTGTTTTTT. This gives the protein CASSLGLATGELFF.

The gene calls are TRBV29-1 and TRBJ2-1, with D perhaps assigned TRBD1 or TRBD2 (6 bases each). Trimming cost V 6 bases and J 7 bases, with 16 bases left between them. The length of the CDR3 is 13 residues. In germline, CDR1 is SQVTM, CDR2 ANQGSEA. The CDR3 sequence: CSVGGHLFNEQFF. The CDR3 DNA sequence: TGCAGCGTCGGGGGACATCTCTTTAATGAGCAGTTCTTC.

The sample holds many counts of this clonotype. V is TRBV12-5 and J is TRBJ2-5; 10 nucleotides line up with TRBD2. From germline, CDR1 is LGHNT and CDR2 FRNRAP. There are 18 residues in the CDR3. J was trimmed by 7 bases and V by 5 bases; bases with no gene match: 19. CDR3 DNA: TGTGCTAGTGGTCCTACCCAAGTGGGGCTAGCGGGAGTGAGGACCCAGTACTTC. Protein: CASGPTQVGLAGVRTQYF.

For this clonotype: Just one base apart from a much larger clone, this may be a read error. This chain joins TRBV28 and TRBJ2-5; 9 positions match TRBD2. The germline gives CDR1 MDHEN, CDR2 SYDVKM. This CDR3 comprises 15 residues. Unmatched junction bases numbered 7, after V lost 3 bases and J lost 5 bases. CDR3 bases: TGTGCCAGCAGTTTCCAAGGGACTAGCTTGGAGACCCAGTACTTC. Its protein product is CASSFQGTSLETQYF.

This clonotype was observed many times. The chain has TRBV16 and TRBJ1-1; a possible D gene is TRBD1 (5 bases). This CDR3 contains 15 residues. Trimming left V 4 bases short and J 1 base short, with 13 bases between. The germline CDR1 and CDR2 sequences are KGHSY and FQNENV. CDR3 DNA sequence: TGTGCCAGCAGCCCGACGTATCAGGGGAACACTGAAGCTTTCTTT. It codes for CASSPTYQGNTEAFF.

Here the CDR3 DNA reads TGTGCCAGCAGCTTGGATCCCGGGGTCCACGAGCAGTACTTC. This translates into CASSLDPGVHEQYF. The chain links TRBV5-4 to TRBJ2-7; the D gene is possibly TRBD2 (5 bases). From germline, CDR1 is SGHNT and CDR2 YYREEE (reference sequence). The germline V and J ends were trimmed by 0 bases and 5 bases, with 12 bases remaining between them. The CDR3 is made up of 14 amino acids.

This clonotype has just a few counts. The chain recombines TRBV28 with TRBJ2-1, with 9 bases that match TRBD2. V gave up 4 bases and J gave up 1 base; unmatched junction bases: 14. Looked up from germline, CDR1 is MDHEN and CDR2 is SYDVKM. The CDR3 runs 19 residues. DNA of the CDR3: TGTGCCAGCAGTTCCCTTAGGAGTAGCGGGAGTATTTCCTACAATGAGCAGTTCTTC. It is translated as CASSSLRSSGSISYNEQFF.

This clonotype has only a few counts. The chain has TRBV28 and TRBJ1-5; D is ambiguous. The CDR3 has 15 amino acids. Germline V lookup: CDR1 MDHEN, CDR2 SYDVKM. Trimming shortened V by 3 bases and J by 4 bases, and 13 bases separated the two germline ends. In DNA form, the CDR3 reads TGTGCCAGCAGTTTCTCCAACGGTCGAAATCAGCCCCAGCATTTT. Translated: CASSFSNGRNQPQHF.